A selection of T cell receptor beta chains follows, all from one sample in a study of tumor-infiltrating lymphocytes in primary liver carcinoma. One entry per CDR3 protein, called by TCRdb with MiXCR from the multiplex PCR reads. The sample holds roughly 30,000 distinct CDR3 sequences, roughly 70% seen once. Sequenced material: liver tumor tissue from sampling region 3. The origin of the receptors is a woman between 25 and 40 years old with primary liver carcinoma and hepatitis B virus infection. Both conserved end residues are part of each CDR3. The D gene is left open where the match is weak. Clone size, where shown, is once, few, many, or a class for clones that have expanded.

clone_size j_call d_call v_call cdr3_nt cdr3_aa
. TRBJ1-1 TRBD1 TRBV6-1 TGTGCCAGCAGAGTTAACAGGGGGTACACTGAAACTTTCTTT CASRVNRGYTETFF
medium-sized TRBJ2-1 . TRBV4-3 TGCGCCAGCAGCCAAGATTTGGCGAGAGTCGTCAATGAGCAGTTCTTC CASSQDLARVVNEQFF
. TRBJ2-7 TRBD2 TRBV28 TGTGCCAGCAGTGCACCTTGGCTAGCGGGAATCAACGAGCAGTACTTC CASSAPWLAGINEQYF
. TRBJ2-1 . TRBV11-2 TGTACCAGCAGCTTAGAGGGAAGTCTCCTCAATGAGCAGTTCTTC CTSSLEGSLLNEQFF
many TRBJ2-1 . TRBV11-2 TGTGCCAGCAGCTTTACCCCACTGAGGAGCTCCTACAATGAGCAGTTCTTT CASSFTPLRSSYNEQFF
many TRBJ1-4 . TRBV11-2 TGTGCCAGCAGCTCCCCGACAGGAAAGGAAAAACTGTCTTTT CASSSPTGKEKLSF
few TRBJ2-1 . TRBV11-3 TGTGCCAGCGGCTTAGAGAGGGAGGCCTACAATGAGCAGTTCTTC CASGLEREAYNEQFF
. TRBJ2-7 TRBD2 TRBV28 TGTGCCAGTAGTTGGTCGACGGGAGGGACGCGCGAGCAGTGCTTC CASSWSTGGTREQCF
once TRBJ2-3 TRBD2 TRBV28 TGTGCCATCACTCGGACTAGCTGGGTGAGAGATACGCAGTATTTT CAITRTSWVRDTQYF
many TRBJ2-2 . TRBV7-9 TGTGCCAGCAGCTTAGTAGCTAGCGTCTGCACCGGGGAGCTGTTTTTT CASSLVASVCTGELFF
. TRBJ2-1 TRBD2 TRBV11-3 TGTGCAAGCAGCTCGGGACTAACGGGAGAGGTCACTCCTGAGCAGTTCTTC CASSSGLTGEVTPEQFF
. TRBJ1-2 TRBD1 TRBV6-6 TGTGCCAGCAGTTATCTAGGGACAGGGGCCGCTAACTATGGCTACACCTTC CASSYLGTGAANYGYTF
many TRBJ2-7 TRBD2 TRBV11-2 TGTGCCAGCAGCTTTGCGGGAGGTGTATACGAGCAGTATTTC CASSFAGGVYEQYF
few TRBJ1-5 . TRBV18 TGTGTCAGCTCGGACGGACAGAATCAGCCCCAGCATTTT CVSSDGQNQPQHF
. TRBJ2-3 . TRBV29-1 TGCTGCGTTGCGTTTTGCACAGATACGCAGTATTTT CCVAFCTDTQYF
few TRBJ2-5 TRBD1 TRBV4-1 TGCGCCAGCAGCCAAGGCCCCACAGGGGGCTGGGGGACTCAGTACTTC CASSQGPTGGWGTQYF
. TRBJ2-5 TRBD1 TRBV6-1 TGTACCAGCAGCCCAAATCCCGGGACAGGGATAGAGACTCAGTACTTC CTSSPNPGTGIETQYF
medium-sized TRBJ1-2 . TRBV29-1 TGCAGCGGGGGGGGGTTCGATGGCTACACCTTC CSGGGFDGYTF
many TRBJ2-2 . TRBV5-1 TGCACCAGCAGCTTGGCCGGCGGGGCATGGACCGGGGAGCTGTTTTTT CTSSLAGGAWTGELFF
. TRBJ1-2 . TRBV30 TGTACCTGGAGTATGGATCGGGGTAGTGACTACACCTTC CTWSMDRGSDYTF
. TRBJ2-5 . TRBV10-3 TGTGTCATCAATGAATCGGCTACCAGACAAGAGACCCAGTACTTC CVINESATRQETQYF
. TRBJ2-1 . TRBV28 TGTGCCAGCAGTTTGGTGCATGAGCAGTTCTTC CASSLVHEQFF
. TRBJ2-1 . TRBV15 TGTGCTACCGGCAGAGATTACAGGAGCTCCTACAATGAGCAGTTCTTC CATGRDYRSSYNEQFF
. TRBJ2-5 TRBD1 TRBV4-1 TGCTCCAGCAGCCCAAAGGACAGGGGAGAGATCCAGTACTTC CSSSPKDRGEIQYF
. TRBJ2-7 . TRBV11-2 TGTGCCAGCAGCTTAGATGGTTCCTATGGCGAGCAGTACTTC CASSLDGSYGEQYF
. TRBJ2-1 . TRBV10-3 TGTGCCATTTGTCCCACGGCGACCCGGGATGAGCCGTTCTTC CAICPTATRDEPFF
. TRBJ2-7 . TRBV7-9 TGTACCAGCAGCCCTCGACAGGCCACTCGATATTACGAGCAGTACTTC CTSSPRQATRYYEQYF